This record looks at one T cell receptor beta chain sequence and its context. What it binds is not known. This sample is drawn from a study of monozygotic twins with cystic fibrosis. Overall study findings and caveats: Monozygotic CF twin pairs shared significantly more nucleotide-identical clonotypes than unrelated CF individuals did.

Measured with immunoSEQ multiplex PCR; TCRdb has only the in-frame clones, and not every one. The profile shows approximately 34,000 clones, just over 95% of them singletons. Germline trimming cut 10 bases from V and 3 bases from J; bases unmatched to any gene: 4. The length of the CDR3 is 13 residues. This receptor was obtained from a girl aged 2-15 years with cystic fibrosis. This chain uses TRBV6-7 with TRBJ2-7, with 12 bases matching TRBD2. Being an ORF, TRBV6-7 has a function that is uncertain. The specimen was blood. In DNA form, the CDR3 reads TGTGCCATCCCACTAGCGGGAGGCTACGAGCAGTACTTC. Translating gives CAIPLAGGYEQYF.